Here is one TCR beta chain with its context. Its target is unknown. Germline V lookup: CDR1 SGDLS, CDR2 YYNGEE. The CDR3 length is 15 residues. The V gene end was trimmed by 3 bases and the J gene end by 7 bases; junction bases not matched to a gene: 12. TCRdb independently ran MiXCR on the reads; one entry per CDR3 protein. The sample carries fewer than 700,000 distinct CDR3 sequences, 24% recorded once. This sample stems from a study of T cell repertoires in cytomegalovirus infection. Points from the study as a whole: Carriers of CMV plus the relevant HLA were identified by cumulative public TCR beta family frequency. Clonotype analysis showed dominance of the ex vivo response by HLA-C-restricted CMV-specific TCR beta clonotypes.

Sequencing was done on a sample of CD8+ T cells from PBMCs. The clonotype originates from a human donor in good health (CMV status not recorded). Some clones in this sample may be carry-over from other donors' samples. The chain combines TRBV9 with TRBJ1-2; 7 bases are shared with TRBD1. CDR3 residues: CASSGDGSRGFGYTF. The CDR3 DNA is TGTGCCAGCAGCGGAGACGGGAGCAGGGGGTTTGGCTACACCTTC.